This T cell receptor (beta chain) was captured by sequencing in a study of post-analysis software for immune sequencing data. Study-level findings and limits: Co-batched samples clustered tightly together by F measure. Patients showed TRBV5-6, TRBV5-1 and TRBV20-1 among about five TRBV segments more frequent than in controls. Multiple sclerosis patients had significantly lower normalized Chao1 diversity than controls.

Concerning this clonotype: The antigen is undetermined.

Prepared TCR beta cDNA libraries contained unique molecular identifiers. The T cell input of about 0.9 to 11 million gave 400,000 to 500,000 cDNA molecules. Each CDR3 protein is one row after TCRdb ran MiXCR on the PCR reads. The sample records about 760,000 distinct CDR3 sequences, roughly 30% being singletons. The CDR3 runs to 16 residues. V trimming: 1 base; J trimming: 0 bases; junction bases outside the gene matches: 5. Germline values: CDR1 MDHEN, CDR2 SYDVKM. The source of this sequence is a girl aged 5-17 years with multiple sclerosis. Sequences were obtained from blood. V gene TRBV28 combines with J gene TRBJ1-2, with 7 bases matching TRBD1. The CDR3 loop reads CASSLSPTGTNYGYTF. CDR3 in DNA: TGTGCCAGCAGTTTATCGCCGACAGGGACTAACTATGGCTACACCTTC.